The following is a TCR beta chain sequence with its context. Its target is unknown. Runs used v3.0 of the immunoSEQ assay and were done at survey level. Generated by immunoSEQ multiplex PCR, the TCRdb table keeps only in-frame clones and is missing some. The repertoire holds fewer than 25,000 clones, roughly 80% seen once, with about 4.5% in the top ten. This sample was taken from a study of long-term antiretroviral therapy in people with HIV. Broader study findings: Post-ART diversity increased but stayed below transplant donor controls. Unavailable data included ART adherence, viral resistance and therapy changes (switches in treatment). Comparison with controls showed narrower CDR3 length ranges in HIV repertoires.

V shed 3 bases and J shed 2 bases, with 13 bases lying between them. CDR1 and CDR2 (germline): MNHEY, SMNVEV (reference sequence). The length of the CDR3 is 16 residues. The chain couples TRBV27 to TRBJ1-4; possibly TRBD1 for D (6 bases). The sequence came from a man aged 30 to 45 with HIV. The sequences come from unsorted PBMCs, collected around 6 years after starting antiretroviral therapy. CDR3 nucleotide sequence: TGTGCCAGCAGTTTTAGCTTTGGACAGACTAATGAAAAACTGTTTTTT. Translating it yields CASSFSFGQTNEKLFF.